The rows below give T cell receptor beta chains drawn from one sample of a study of OX40 agonist ivuxolimab in advanced cancers. Here immunoSEQ multiplex PCR was the method, and the copy in TCRdb shows in-frame clones only, minus some. The data contain over 100,000 clones, about 92% of them singletons. The material was CD4+ or CD8+ T cells sorted from blood, obtained in a trial of the OX40 agonist ivuxolimab. The receptor set was obtained from an adult with an advanced solid tumor such as melanoma, head and neck, liver or kidney cancer. Each CDR3 is given with its conserved first and last residue. The D gene is left open where the match is weak. Clone size, where shown, is once, few, many, or a class for clones that have expanded.

TRBJ2-1	TRBV4-3	-	TRBD2	TGCGCCAGCAGTTTCGCCGGGACTAGCGGTAGCTCCTACAATGAGCAGTTCTTC	CASSFAGTSGSSYNEQFF
TRBJ2-5	TRBV18	-	-	TGTGCCAGCTCACCACCCCAGGGACCGGAGCAGTACTTC	CASSPPQGPEQYF
TRBJ2-7	TRBV5-1	-	TRBD1	TGCGCCAGCAGCTACCGGGACAGGAGTAGGAACGAGCAGTACTTC	CASSYRDRSRNEQYF
TRBJ2-7	TRBV19	-	TRBD1	TGTGCCAGTAGTATCAGGCCGGGACAGGGAGGTTACGAGCAGTACTTC	CASSIRPGQGGYEQYF
TRBJ1-4	TRBV2	-	TRBD1	TGTGCCAGCAGTGATGCCGACAGGGGTCCGAATGAAAAACTGTTTTTT	CASSDADRGPNEKLFF
TRBJ2-5	TRBV7-8	-	-	TGTGCCAGCAGCTTTCGCAGGGGGGAAGAGACCCAGTACTTC	CASSFRRGEETQYF
TRBJ1-5	TRBV6-6	once	-	TGTGCCAGCAGTCGTCTAGTCAATCAGCCCCAGCATTTT	CASSRLVNQPQHF
TRBJ2-7	TRBV7-3	-	-	TGTGCCAGCAGCTCCTCTGACGGGTACTACGAGCAGTACTTC	CASSSSDGYYEQYF
TRBJ1-5	TRBV7-2	-	TRBD1	TGTGCCAGCAGCCCCGGGACAGGAACAATCACTCAGCCCCAGCATTTT	CASSPGTGTITQPQHF
TRBJ1-5	TRBV27	-	TRBD1	TGTGCCAGCAGGCCACTTTCGGGACAGGGTAGCAATCAGCCCCAGCATTTT	CASRPLSGQGSNQPQHF
TRBJ2-7	TRBV9	-	TRBD2	TGTGCCAGCAGCGTAGAGGGGGGACTAGCGGGACCCCGAATACCCTACGAGCAGTACTTC	CASSVEGGLAGPRIPYEQYF
TRBJ2-1	TRBV27	-	TRBD2	TGTGCCAGCAGTTTAGGGGCTAGCGGGAGCTACTACAATGAGCAGTTCTTC	CASSLGASGSYYNEQFF
TRBJ2-7	TRBV5-6	-	-	TGTGCCAGCAGCACCGGGGTCTATCCCTACGAGCAGTACTTC	CASSTGVYPYEQYF
TRBJ1-2	TRBV9	-	-	TGTGCCAGCAGCGTGGGAGGGGTTTCTATTCCCTATGGCTACACCTTC	CASSVGGVSIPYGYTF
TRBJ2-2	TRBV9	-	-	TGTGCCAGCAGCGTAGAAGGTACCGGGGAGCTGTTTTTT	CASSVEGTGELFF
TRBJ1-4	TRBV6-5	-	-	TGTGCCAGCAGTCAAGACCCCGGGGCGTATGAAAAACTGTTTTTT	CASSQDPGAYEKLFF